The rows below give T cell receptor beta chains drawn from one sample of a study of neoadjuvant nivolumab and ipilimumab in lung cancer. Only in-frame clones appear in the TCRdb table, and some are missing; sequencing was by immunoSEQ multiplex PCR. This sample carries 7,000 to 8,500 clones, around 90% of them seen once, and the ten largest clones take 2.4%. Material: tumor tissue, obtained after neoadjuvant nivolumab, alone or with ipilimumab, at or shortly before surgery. These receptors were taken from an adult with non-small cell lung cancer. Some clones in this sample may be carry-over from other donors' samples. The CDR3 runs from the conserved cysteine through the conserved F or W. Fields, in order: J gene, D gene, clone size, V gene, CDR3 protein, CDR3 DNA. The D gene is left open where the match is weak. Clone size is stated in some rows and not others, as once, few, many or a class when expanded.

J gene: TRBJ1-1
D gene: .
clone size: .
V gene: TRBV5-1
CDR3 protein: CASSFELNTEAFF
CDR3 DNA: TGCGCCAGCAGCTTCGAGTTGAACACTGAAGCTTTCTTT

J gene: TRBJ2-7
D gene: TRBD1
clone size: .
V gene: TRBV6-5
CDR3 protein: CASSYSLTGGAYEQYF
CDR3 DNA: TGTGCCAGCAGTTACTCGTTGACAGGGGGCGCCTACGAGCAGTACTTC

J gene: TRBJ2-4
D gene: .
clone size: .
V gene: TRBV5-6
CDR3 protein: CASSLQGTEAKNIQYF
CDR3 DNA: TGTGCCAGCAGCCTTCAGGGTACGGAGGCCAAAAACATTCAGTACTTC

J gene: TRBJ1-3
D gene: .
clone size: .
V gene: TRBV30
CDR3 protein: CAWKGIGNTIYF
CDR3 DNA: TGTGCCTGGAAGGGTATTGGAAACACCATATATTTT

J gene: TRBJ2-5
D gene: TRBD1
clone size: .
V gene: TRBV5-1
CDR3 protein: CASSSAPQGAQETQYF
CDR3 DNA: TGCGCCAGCAGCTCAGCCCCACAGGGGGCGCAGGAGACCCAGTACTTC

J gene: TRBJ2-2
D gene: TRBD1
clone size: .
V gene: TRBV18
CDR3 protein: CASSSRTGETGELFF
CDR3 DNA: TGTGCCAGCTCATCGAGGACAGGGGAAACCGGGGAGCTGTTTTTT

J gene: TRBJ2-7
D gene: TRBD2
clone size: .
V gene: TRBV18
CDR3 protein: CASSPPGLAGAYEQYF
CDR3 DNA: TGTGCCAGCTCACCACCGGGACTAGCGGGAGCCTACGAGCAGTACTTC

J gene: TRBJ1-5
D gene: .
clone size: .
V gene: TRBV6-5
CDR3 protein: CASSTEQGGGQPQHF
CDR3 DNA: TGTGCCAGCAGTACAGAACAGGGAGGTGGTCAGCCCCAGCATTTT

J gene: TRBJ1-4
D gene: .
clone size: .
V gene: TRBV2
CDR3 protein: CASKGPGEKLFF
CDR3 DNA: TGTGCCAGCAAAGGGCCTGGTGAAAAACTGTTTTTT

J gene: TRBJ2-7
D gene: TRBD2
clone size: .
V gene: TRBV11-2
CDR3 protein: CASSRKAGGPAYEQYF
CDR3 DNA: TGTGCCAGCAGCCGAAAAGCGGGAGGGCCGGCCTACGAGCAGTACTTC

J gene: TRBJ2-5
D gene: TRBD2
clone size: .
V gene: TRBV5-1
CDR3 protein: CASSLDGRPQETQYF
CDR3 DNA: TGCGCCAGCAGCTTGGACGGGAGGCCACAAGAGACCCAGTACTTC

J gene: TRBJ2-7
D gene: .
clone size: .
V gene: TRBV4-1
CDR3 protein: CASSQTGTPSYEQYF
CDR3 DNA: TGCGCCAGCAGCCAAACCGGGACACCATCCTACGAGCAGTACTTC

J gene: TRBJ2-3
D gene: TRBD1
clone size: .
V gene: TRBV7-9
CDR3 protein: CASSSGTDHRGTDTQYF
CDR3 DNA: TGTGCCAGCAGCTCCGGGACAGATCATAGGGGCACAGATACGCAGTATTTT

J gene: TRBJ1-5
D gene: .
clone size: .
V gene: TRBV2
CDR3 protein: CASRDYRVNQPQHF
CDR3 DNA: TGTGCCAGCAGAGATTACAGGGTTAATCAGCCCCAGCATTTT

J gene: TRBJ2-7
D gene: .
clone size: .
V gene: TRBV7-9
CDR3 protein: CASSLGGGEQYF
CDR3 DNA: TGTGCCAGCAGCTTGGGCGGTGGCGAGCAGTACTTC

J gene: TRBJ1-2
D gene: .
clone size: .
V gene: TRBV7-9
CDR3 protein: CASSPSGGSSGYTF
CDR3 DNA: TGTGCCAGCAGCCCCAGCGGCGGCAGTTCTGGCTACACCTTC

J gene: TRBJ2-2
D gene: .
clone size: .
V gene: TRBV10-2
CDR3 protein: CASSRTANTGELFF
CDR3 DNA: TGCGCCAGCAGTAGAACCGCCAACACCGGGGAGCTGTTTTTT

J gene: TRBJ2-7
D gene: .
clone size: .
V gene: TRBV10-3
CDR3 protein: CAISADSSYEQYF
CDR3 DNA: TGTGCCATCAGTGCGGACAGCTCCTACGAGCAGTACTTC

J gene: TRBJ2-7
D gene: TRBD1
clone size: .
V gene: TRBV4-1
CDR3 protein: CASSQKTGVGYEQYF
CDR3 DNA: TGCGCCAGCAGCCAAAAGACAGGGGTTGGGTACGAGCAGTACTTC

J gene: TRBJ2-5
D gene: TRBD2
clone size: .
V gene: TRBV7-9
CDR3 protein: CASSDVPGLPETQYF
CDR3 DNA: TGTGCCAGCAGCGATGTCCCGGGACTACCAGAGACCCAGTACTTC

J gene: TRBJ2-1
D gene: .
clone size: .
V gene: TRBV7-2
CDR3 protein: CASSKGGHNEQFF
CDR3 DNA: TGTGCCAGCAGCAAAGGGGGTCACAATGAGCAGTTCTTC

J gene: TRBJ2-7
D gene: TRBD1
clone size: .
V gene: TRBV5-1
CDR3 protein: CASSPTGLYEQYF
CDR3 DNA: TGCGCCAGCAGCCCGACAGGGCTCTACGAGCAGTACTTC

J gene: TRBJ2-1
D gene: TRBD2
clone size: .
V gene: TRBV11-3
CDR3 protein: CASSFTSGTVNEQFF
CDR3 DNA: TGTGCCAGCAGCTTCACTAGCGGGACAGTTAATGAGCAGTTCTTC

J gene: TRBJ2-1
D gene: .
clone size: .
V gene: TRBV18
CDR3 protein: CASSPNSEQFF
CDR3 DNA: TGTGCCAGCTCACCGAATAGTGAGCAGTTCTTC

J gene: TRBJ2-5
D gene: .
clone size: few
V gene: TRBV30
CDR3 protein: CAWSIPGIRETQYF
CDR3 DNA: TGTGCCTGGAGTATCCCAGGGATAAGGGAGACCCAGTACTTC

J gene: TRBJ2-6
D gene: .
clone size: .
V gene: TRBV6-1
CDR3 protein: CASSPVENGANVLTF
CDR3 DNA: TGTGCCAGCAGTCCTGTAGAGAATGGGGCCAACGTCCTGACTTTC

J gene: TRBJ1-2
D gene: TRBD1
clone size: .
V gene: TRBV5-1
CDR3 protein: CASSLPGTASLLNYGYTF
CDR3 DNA: TGCGCCAGCAGCCTCCCCGGGACAGCGTCCCTATTGAACTATGGCTACACCTTC

J gene: TRBJ1-5
D gene: TRBD1
clone size: .
V gene: TRBV6-5
CDR3 protein: CASRRTGRNQPQHF
CDR3 DNA: TGTGCCAGCAGACGGACAGGGCGAAATCAGCCCCAGCATTTT

J gene: TRBJ2-2
D gene: .
clone size: .
V gene: TRBV6-5
CDR3 protein: CASRGRYTGELFF
CDR3 DNA: TGTGCCAGCAGGGGGAGATACACCGGGGAGCTGTTTTTT

J gene: TRBJ2-7
D gene: .
clone size: .
V gene: TRBV27
CDR3 protein: CASSPQVLSYEQYF
CDR3 DNA: TGTGCCAGCAGTCCCCAGGTCCTTTCCTACGAGCAGTACTTC

J gene: TRBJ1-1
D gene: .
clone size: .
V gene: TRBV7-2
CDR3 protein: CASSHLRGAGSTEAFF
CDR3 DNA: TGTGCCAGCAGCCACCTCCGGGGGGCAGGGTCCACTGAAGCTTTCTTT

J gene: TRBJ2-2
D gene: .
clone size: .
V gene: TRBV18
CDR3 protein: CASSPGVNTGELFF
CDR3 DNA: TGTGCCAGCTCACCAGGGGTGAACACCGGGGAGCTGTTTTTT

J gene: TRBJ1-1
D gene: .
clone size: .
V gene: TRBV19
CDR3 protein: CASRSGGPTEAFF
CDR3 DNA: TGTGCCAGTAGGTCCGGGGGGCCTACTGAAGCTTTCTTT

J gene: TRBJ2-3
D gene: .
clone size: .
V gene: TRBV4-3
CDR3 protein: CASSQDLDPTDTQYF
CDR3 DNA: TGCGCCAGCAGCCAAGATCTAGACCCCACAGATACGCAGTATTTT

J gene: TRBJ2-2
D gene: TRBD2
clone size: .
V gene: TRBV6-4
CDR3 protein: CASSRYASGANTGELFF
CDR3 DNA: TGTGCCAGCAGCCGTTATGCTAGCGGAGCGAACACCGGGGAGCTGTTTTTT

J gene: TRBJ2-3
D gene: .
clone size: .
V gene: TRBV20-1
CDR3 protein: CSASLDTQYF
CDR3 DNA: TGCAGTGCCTCACTGGATACGCAGTATTTT

J gene: TRBJ1-2
D gene: .
clone size: .
V gene: TRBV6-1
CDR3 protein: CASSEAPFDSYGYTF
CDR3 DNA: TGTGCCAGCAGTGAAGCGCCCTTTGACAGCTATGGCTACACCTTC

J gene: TRBJ1-4
D gene: .
clone size: .
V gene: TRBV30
CDR3 protein: CAWSPSRGYPNEKLFF
CDR3 DNA: TGTGCCTGGAGTCCGAGCCGGGGCTATCCTAATGAAAAACTGTTTTTT

J gene: TRBJ1-2
D gene: .
clone size: few
V gene: TRBV29-1
CDR3 protein: CSVAGAGNYGYTF
CDR3 DNA: TGCAGCGTTGCGGGGGCCGGGAACTATGGCTACACCTTC

J gene: TRBJ1-5
D gene: TRBD1
clone size: .
V gene: TRBV19
CDR3 protein: CASSLLDRGNQPQHF
CDR3 DNA: TGTGCCAGTAGTCTCTTGGACAGGGGTAATCAGCCCCAGCATTTT

J gene: TRBJ1-1
D gene: TRBD1
clone size: .
V gene: TRBV5-4
CDR3 protein: CASSSRDRNTEAFF
CDR3 DNA: TGTGCCAGCAGCTCCCGGGACAGGAACACTGAAGCTTTCTTT

J gene: TRBJ2-7
D gene: .
clone size: .
V gene: TRBV18
CDR3 protein: CASSPPTVNEQYF
CDR3 DNA: TGTGCCAGCTCACCACCGACAGTCAACGAGCAGTACTTC

J gene: TRBJ2-3
D gene: .
clone size: .
V gene: TRBV5-6
CDR3 protein: CASRVRSGADTQYF
CDR3 DNA: TGTGCCAGCAGGGTGAGGAGTGGGGCAGATACGCAGTATTTT

J gene: TRBJ2-4
D gene: .
clone size: .
V gene: TRBV6-5
CDR3 protein: CASSARDNGNIQYF
CDR3 DNA: TGTGCCAGCAGTGCTCGGGACAACGGAAACATTCAGTACTTC

J gene: TRBJ2-7
D gene: .
clone size: .
V gene: TRBV2
CDR3 protein: CASRVEGLDYEQYF
CDR3 DNA: TGTGCCAGCAGGGTCGAGGGACTGGACTACGAGCAGTACTTC

J gene: TRBJ2-7
D gene: .
clone size: .
V gene: TRBV14
CDR3 protein: CASSPLGLYEQYF
CDR3 DNA: TGTGCCAGCAGCCCCCTAGGCTTGTACGAGCAGTACTTC

J gene: TRBJ2-7
D gene: TRBD2
clone size: .
V gene: TRBV4-3
CDR3 protein: CASSQGAPAGGPGEQYF
CDR3 DNA: TGCGCCAGCAGCCAAGGGGCGCCAGCGGGGGGGCCCGGAGAGCAGTACTTC